This TCR beta chain was identified in a study of CXCR3-negative and CXCR3-positive naive CD8 T cells. General study results and limits: Hydrophobicity was higher for TRB CDR3s found in CXCR3-positive naive cells than in CXCR3-negative naive cells.

On this clonotype: Its specificity is not known.

UMI labels and 5' RACE were used to prepare the TRB cDNA libraries. TCRdb re-called the 5' RACE reads and shows each CDR3 protein once, DNA omitted. Seen in this sample are tens of thousands of distinct CDR3 sequences; the ten most common clones hold more than 0.5%. Germline values: CDR1 MNHNY, CDR2 SVGAGI (reference sequence). This CDR3 contains 16 residues. The sample taken for sequencing was naive CXCR3+ CD8+ T cells from blood. Subset reported: CD45RO-CCR7+CD27+CD95- naive CD8+ T cells expressing CXCR3 (TNR3+). The chain links TRBV6-6 to TRBJ2-3; TCRdb designates TRBD2, a call that cannot be tested without DNA. This TCR derives from a human donor in good health. Some clones in this sample may be carry-over from other donors' samples. The CDR3 sequence is CASSYRTSGATDTQYF.